This T cell receptor beta chain was identified in a study of response to subunit inactivated influenza vaccine. The CDR3 sequence is 12 residues long. The V gene's germline CDR1 is SGHAT and CDR2 FQNNGV. The V gene end was trimmed by 5 bases and the J gene end by 8 bases; junction bases not matched to a gene: 4. One entry per CDR3 protein results from TCRdb running MiXCR on the RT-PCR reads. Of about 540,000 distinct CDR3 sequences detected, around 21% appear once; the ten largest clones hold around 2.8%. A further study also used this sample, focusing on T cells expressing NK-cell markers. That paper notes: The authors generated TCR beta cDNA through 5'RACE template switching with UMIs. In several experiments, sorting was restricted to alpha-beta TCR T cells by an anti-gamma-delta TCR antibody.

The chain recombines TRBV11-2 with TRBJ2-7; the match to TRBD1 covers 9 bases. The sequencing here drew on CD4+ T cells sorted from PBMCs, taken about 13 days after vaccination. This TCR was recovered from a man aged 50 to 59 who received an inactivated influenza vaccine. This CDR3 is CASSPGQGKQYF. The DNA of the CDR3 is TGTGCCAGCAGCCCTGGACAGGGGAAGCAGTACTTC.